Below, one TCR beta chain is given with its context. What it binds is not known. The data were taken from a study of Ad26.COV2.S vaccination and SARS-CoV-2 variants. The CDR3 loop spans 14 amino acids. V dropped 5 bases and J dropped 5 bases, with 10 bases sitting between them. Per germline, CDR1 MGHRA and CDR2 YSYEKL. Study results and caveats: Researchers cautioned that TCR breadth and depth analyses may have underestimated total T cell responses. Participants in the vaccine arm had higher spike-specific TCR breadth; placebo recipients had lower. Vaccinated and placebo-treated recipients had similar non-spike TCR breadth.

Sequencing was performed with immunoSEQ multiplex PCR; in TCRdb, only in-frame clones are kept and a portion is missing. The sample contains approximately 400,000 clones, 90% to 95% of which appear only once. This TCR came from a human donor who had recovered from COVID-19. This chain joins TRBV4-1 and TRBJ2-6, with unresolved D. This sample comprised peripheral blood, obtained after recovery from COVID-19. The CDR3 reads CASSSYLRANVLTF. CDR3 DNA: TGCGCCAGCAGCTCCTATCTGAGGGCCAACGTCCTGACTTTC.